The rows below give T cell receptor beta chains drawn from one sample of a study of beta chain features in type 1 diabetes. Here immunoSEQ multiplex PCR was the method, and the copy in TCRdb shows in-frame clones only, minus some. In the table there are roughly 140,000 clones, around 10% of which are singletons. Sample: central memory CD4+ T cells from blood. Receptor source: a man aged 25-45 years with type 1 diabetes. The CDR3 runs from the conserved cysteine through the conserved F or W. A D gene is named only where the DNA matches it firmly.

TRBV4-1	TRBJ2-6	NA	CASSRGGFSGANVLTF
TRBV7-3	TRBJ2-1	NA	CASAWVADSYNEQFF
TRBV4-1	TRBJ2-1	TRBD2	CASSQPPLAGDLNEQFF
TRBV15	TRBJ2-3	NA	CATSRTVGYTDTQYF
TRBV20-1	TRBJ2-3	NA	CSVAGTDTQYF
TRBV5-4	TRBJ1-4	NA	CASSPGGSNEKLFF
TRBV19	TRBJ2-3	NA	CASSHQGGYTTDTQYF
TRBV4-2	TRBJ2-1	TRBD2	CASSHLGTSGRRGDGRGYNEQFF
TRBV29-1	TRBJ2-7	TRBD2	CSARLAGGSSSYEQYF
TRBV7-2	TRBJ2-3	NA	CASIPARGAQGTQYF
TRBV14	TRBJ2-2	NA	CASSGQGFTGELFF
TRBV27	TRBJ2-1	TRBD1	CASRRTGGSEQFF
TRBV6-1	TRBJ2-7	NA	CASSPTRQAYEQYF
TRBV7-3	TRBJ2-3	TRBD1	CASSFRDRTDTQYF
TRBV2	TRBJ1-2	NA	CASSLNSGGAGYTF
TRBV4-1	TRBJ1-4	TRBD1	CASSQGNDRARLFF
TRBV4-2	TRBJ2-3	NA	CASSLTEGGTDTQYF
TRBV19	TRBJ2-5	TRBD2	CASSIRPDLSGGETQYF
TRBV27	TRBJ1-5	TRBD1	CASSPLGQGQPQHF
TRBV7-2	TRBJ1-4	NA	CASSFSSEKLFF
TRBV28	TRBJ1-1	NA	CASSPNRNTEAFF
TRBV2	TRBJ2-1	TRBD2	CASSVFGAGAVNEQFF
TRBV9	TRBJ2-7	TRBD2	CASSRSSGTYEQYF
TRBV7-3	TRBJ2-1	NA	CASSPPGSHNEQFF
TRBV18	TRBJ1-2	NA	CASSPDTNYGYTF
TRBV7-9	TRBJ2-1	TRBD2	CASSPNLGLAGYSYNEQFF
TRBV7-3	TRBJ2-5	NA	CASSLTGQGETQYF
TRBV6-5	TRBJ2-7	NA	CASSSGFNEQYF
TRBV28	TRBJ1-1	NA	CASSSGQMNTEAFF
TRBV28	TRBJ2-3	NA	CASSLLRDTQYF
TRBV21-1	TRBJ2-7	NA	CASSKVLSPADEQYF
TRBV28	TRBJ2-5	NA	CASIAVGVSETQYF
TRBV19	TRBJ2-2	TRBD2	CATTSLSGTIGELFF
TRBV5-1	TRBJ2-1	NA	CASSLRQGRDEQFF
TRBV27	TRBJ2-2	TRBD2	CASSFRAGGVSTGELFF